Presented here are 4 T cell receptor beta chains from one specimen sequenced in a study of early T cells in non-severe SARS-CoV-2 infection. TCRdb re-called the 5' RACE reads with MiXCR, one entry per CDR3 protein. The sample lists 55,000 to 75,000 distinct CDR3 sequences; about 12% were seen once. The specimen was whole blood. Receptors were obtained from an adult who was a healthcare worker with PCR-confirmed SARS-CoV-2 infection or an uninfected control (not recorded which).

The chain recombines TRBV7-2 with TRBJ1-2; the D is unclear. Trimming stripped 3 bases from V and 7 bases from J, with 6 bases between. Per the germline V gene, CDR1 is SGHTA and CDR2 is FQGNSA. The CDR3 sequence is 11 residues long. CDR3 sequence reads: CASSFLSGYTF. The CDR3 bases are TGTGCCAGCAGCTTTTTGTCTGGCTACACCTTC. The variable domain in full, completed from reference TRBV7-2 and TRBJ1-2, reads GAGVSQSPSNKVTEKGKDVELRCDPISGHTALYWYRQSLGQGLEFLIYFQGNSAPDKSGLPSDRFSAERTGGSVSTLTIQRTQQEDSAVYLCASSFLSGYTFGSGTRLTVV.

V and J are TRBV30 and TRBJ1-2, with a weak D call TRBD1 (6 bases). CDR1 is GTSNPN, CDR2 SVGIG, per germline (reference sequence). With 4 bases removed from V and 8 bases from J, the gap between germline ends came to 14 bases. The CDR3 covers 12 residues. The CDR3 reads CAWTGTLAGYTF. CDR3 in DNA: TGTGCCTGGACCGGGACATTGGCCGGCTACACCTTC.

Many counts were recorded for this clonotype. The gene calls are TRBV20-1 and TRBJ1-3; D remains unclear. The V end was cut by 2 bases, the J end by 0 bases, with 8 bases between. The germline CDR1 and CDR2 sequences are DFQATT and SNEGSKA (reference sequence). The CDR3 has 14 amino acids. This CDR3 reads CSARSGNSGNTIYF. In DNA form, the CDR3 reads TGCAGTGCTAGATCCGGAAACTCTGGAAACACCATATATTTT.

CDR3 coding DNA: TGTGCCAGTAGTGACCGGGGAGCTGGGGCCAACGTCCTGACTTTC. Its protein is CASSDRGAGANVLTF. The V gene is TRBV19, the J gene TRBJ2-6, with a weak D call TRBD2 (5 bases). This CDR3 region has 15 residues. Looked up from germline, CDR1 is LNHDA and CDR2 is SQIVND (reference sequence). Trimming left V 5 bases short and J 2 bases short, with 10 bases between.